A single sample gave rise to the 21 T cell receptor beta chains below, sequenced in a study of blood T cells in healthy people across ages. A second PCR, run for about 7 to 11 cycles, used a sample-barcoded 5' primer plus a J-beta primer mix. TCRdb re-derived calls from the 5' RACE reads in MiXCR, one entry per CDR3 protein. Of hundreds of thousands of distinct CDR3 sequences in the sample, 29% were seen once. Specimen: blood. The receptor source for this set is a woman of 80 years or more in good health.

The chain employs TRBV2 and TRBJ1-1, with D possibly being TRBD1 (5 bases). The length of the CDR3 is 12 residues. V was shortened by 8 bases and J by 4 bases, with 11 bases between the two germline ends. Germline V CDR1 and CDR2: SNHLY, FYNNEI. CDR3 protein: CASRWGTTEAFF. The CDR3 bases are TGTGCCAGCCGTTGGGGGACCACTGAAGCTTTCTTT.

This clonotype came up once. The J gene is TRBJ2-1, the V gene TRBV9, with 9 bases identical to TRBD2. The V segment lost 2 bases and the J segment 6 bases; nucleotides outside the gene matches: 6. CDR1 is SGDLS and CDR2 is YYNGEE in the germline V gene. CDR3 length: 15 residues. The DNA of the CDR3 is TGTGCCAGCAGCGTCAGCGGGGGGATCTGCAATGAGCAGTTCTTC. It specifies CASSVSGGICNEQFF.

CDR3 loop: CASIHGGGNQPQHF. DNA for the CDR3: TGTGCCAGCATCCATGGAGGGGGAAATCAGCCCCAGCATTTT. This chain connects TRBV28 to TRBJ1-5; D might be TRBD1 (6 bases). The germline V gene encodes CDR1 MDHEN and CDR2 SYDVKM. The length of the CDR3 is 14 residues. V lost 7 bases to trimming and J lost 4 bases, with 14 bases between them.

As for this clonotype: A read error is possible here, since a much larger clone lies one base away. The V and J genes are TRBV7-8 and TRBJ2-1; D may be TRBD2 (6 bases). V lost 11 bases and J lost 6, with 17 bases in between. Germline lookup yields CDR1 SGHVS and CDR2 FQNEAQ. CDR3 size: 13 residues. CDR3 protein: CAGAETSSNEQFF. Here the CDR3 DNA reads TGTGCCGGCGCCGAAACTAGCTCCAATGAGCAGTTCTTC.

The chain links TRBV5-5 to TRBJ1-4, with D perhaps TRBD1 (5 bases). Germline values: CDR1 SGHKS, CDR2 YYEKEE (reference sequence). The CDR3 consists of 15 residues. V lost 2 bases and J 7 bases, leaving 15 bases between the germline ends. This chain's CDR3 is CASSLPGLTSEKLFF. As DNA, the CDR3 is TGTGCCAGCAGCTTACCGGGACTGACAAGTGAAAAACTGTTTTTT.

This clonotype was counted between two and nine times. This chain links TRBV20-1 with TRBJ2-7; D may be TRBD1 (6 bases). The CDR3 runs to 15 residues. The germline gives CDR1 DFQATT, CDR2 SNEGSKA (reference sequence). The ends were cut back, 6 bases at V and 2 bases at J, with 20 bases in the middle. The CDR3 region is CSAEGAGTRPYEQYF. DNA for the CDR3: TGCAGTGCGGAAGGAGCCGGGACACGACCCTACGAGCAGTACTTC.

This chain joins TRBV21-1 and TRBJ2-1; no check of the table's D call, TRBD1, against the DNA was made. TRBV21-1 is a documented pseudogene. The CDR3 runs 17 residues. In DNA form, the CDR3 reads TGTGCCAGCAGCAAGGCCCAGGGGGCGAGGGGGGACAATGAGCGGTTCTTC. Translated, it gives CASSKAQGARGDNERFF.

Only a few counts were recorded for this clonotype. The germline gene is not matched at one end of the junction; a read error may be the cause. The chain couples TRBV4-3 to TRBJ1-1; D gene unclear. The CDR3 loop spans 15 amino acids. Germline lookup yields CDR1 LGHNA and CDR2 YSLEER. The DNA of the CDR3 is TGCGCCAGCAGCCAAGGCCCCACCACGAACGCTGAAGCTTTCTTT. It specifies CASSQGPTTNAEAFF.

Note on this clonotype: A much larger clone lies a single base off, so this may be a read error. This chain links TRBV7-2 with TRBJ2-1; D might be TRBD2 (5 bases). CDR1 is SGHTA, CDR2 FQGNSA, per germline. The CDR3 is 11 residues long. CDR3 in amino acids: CAGSWRNEQFF. CDR3 bases: TGTGCCGGCAGCTGGAGGAATGAGCAGTTCTTC.

This clonotype was found a few times. The J gene is TRBJ2-3, the V gene TRBV19; TRBD1 matches at 9 bases. The CDR3 length is 16 residues. CDR1 LNHDA and CDR2 SQIVND come from the germline V gene (reference sequence). Trimming took 5 bases from V and 2 from J; bases not matched to a gene: 8. CDR3 nucleotides: TGTGCCAGTAGTTCGACAGGGGGTAGCTTCACAGATACGCAGTATTTT. Residues: CASSSTGGSFTDTQYF.

This clonotype has a count of ten or more. V and J are TRBV6-5 and TRBJ2-7, with D possibly TRBD1 on 6 matching bases. With 11 bases removed from V and 7 bases from J, the gap between germline ends came to 18 bases. The germline V gene encodes CDR1 MNHEY and CDR2 SVGAGI. The CDR3 length is 12 residues. The CDR3 bases are TGTGCCGGTAGGGGACACCACGCGGAGCAGTACTTC. Amino acid sequence: CAGRGHHAEQYF.

This clonotype has a count of ten or more. V gene TRBV11-2 combines with J gene TRBJ2-1; 7 bases line up with TRBD2. V gave up 0 bases and J gave up 13 bases; unmatched junction bases: 18. Germline V gives CDR1 SGHAT, CDR2 FQNNGV. This CDR3 is built from 17 residues. The CDR3 DNA sequence: TGTGCCAGCAGCTTAGAGGCCCCTTTAGTGGGGGGGGAGGGACAGTTCTTC. Its translation: CASSLEAPLVGGEGQFF.

This clonotype was found many times. V is TRBV5-1 and J is TRBJ2-5; 11 nucleotides agree with TRBD1. The CDR3 consists of 15 residues. J lost 1 base, V lost 4 bases, and 3 bases had no gene match. Germline V gene data show CDR1 as SGHRS and CDR2 as YFSETQ. This chain's CDR3 is CASSPGTGGQETQYF. DNA for the CDR3: TGCGCCAGCAGCCCCGGGACAGGGGGCCAAGAGACCCAGTACTTC.

This clonotype was counted many times. The rearrangement links TRBV20-1 to TRBJ2-3; D is possibly TRBD1 or TRBD2 (5 bases each). V lost 0 bases to trimming and J lost 3 bases, with 13 bases between them. Germline CDR1 reads DFQATT; CDR2 reads SNEGSKA (reference sequence). The CDR3 extends over 15 amino acids. Here the CDR3 reads CSARDRQRITDTQYF. CDR3 nucleotide sequence: TGCAGTGCTAGAGATCGACAGCGGATAACAGATACGCAGTATTTT.

This clonotype was seen many times. The chain has TRBV7-2 and TRBJ2-7, with 7 bases lining up with TRBD1. CDR3 length: 12 residues. V trimming: 4 bases; J trimming: 3 bases; junction bases outside the gene matches: 0. In germline, CDR1 is SGHTA, CDR2 FQGNSA. Written as DNA, the CDR3 is TGTGCCAGCAGCTGGGACAGCTACGAGCAGTACTTC. This encodes CASSWDSYEQYF.

CDR3 in amino acids: CSASTSTPQRGTQYF. The CDR3 nucleotides are TGCAGTGCTTCGACTAGCACCCCTCAGAGGGGGACGCAGTATTTT. The chain has TRBV20-1 and TRBJ2-3, with D possibly matching TRBD2 (7 bases). Trimming removed 5 bases at V and 9 bases at J, with 24 bases between. This CDR3 contains 15 residues. Germline lookup yields CDR1 DFQATT and CDR2 SNEGSKA (reference sequence).

This clonotype appeared many times. This rearrangement joins TRBV6-2 or TRBV6-3 to TRBJ2-1; TRBD1 agrees at 7 bases. CDR3 length: 17 amino acids. Germline V gene data show CDR1 as MNHEY and CDR2 as SVGEGT. After removal of 5 bases from V and 1 base from J, the junction contained 11 bases not matched to a gene. CDR3 protein: CASSHRQGKISYNEQFF. As DNA, the CDR3 is TGTGCCAGCAGTCACCGACAGGGAAAGATATCCTACAATGAGCAGTTCTTC.

The chain is built from TRBV3-1 and TRBJ1-1; 12 bases map to TRBD1. Unmatched junction bases numbered 3, after V lost 4 bases and J lost 3 bases. This CDR3 has 15 residues. Germline V gene data show CDR1 as LGHDT and CDR2 as YNNKEL (reference sequence). CDR3 coding DNA: TGTGCCAGCAGCCTTAGGGACAGGGGGCACACTGAAGCTTTCTTT. Its translation is CASSLRDRGHTEAFF.

In its sample, this clonotype was seen a few times. The junction departs from germline at one end; a sequencing error may be responsible. The chain employs TRBV13 and TRBJ2-5, with 9 bases fitting TRBD2. This CDR3 is built from 14 residues. Germline CDR1 is PRHDT and CDR2 is FYEKMQ (reference sequence). CDR3 DNA: TGTGCCAGCCGGGCGGCGGGGGGGCAAGAGACTCAGTACTTC. Protein sequence: CASRAAGGQETQYF.

This clonotype was counted many times. The chain recombines TRBV5-1 with TRBJ2-6; D is undetermined. V was shortened by 2 bases and J by 4 bases, with 13 bases between the two germline ends. CDR3 length: 16 residues. Per the germline V gene, CDR1 is SGHRS and CDR2 is YFSETQ. The CDR3 loop reads CASSLSPPPGANVLTF. The CDR3 DNA reads TGCGCCAGCAGCTTATCTCCGCCCCCCGGGGCCAACGTCCTGACTTTC.

In this sample, this clonotype turned up many times. The rearrangement joins TRBV4-2 to TRBJ1-2, with D tentatively TRBD1 (5 bases). CDR3 length: 14 amino acids. The germline V gene encodes CDR1 LGHNA and CDR2 YNFKEQ. V lost 0 bases and J lost 4, with 9 bases in between. Written as DNA, the CDR3 is TGTGCCAGCAGCCAAGATTGGGGGGGCTATGGCTACACCTTC. Residues: CASSQDWGGYGYTF.